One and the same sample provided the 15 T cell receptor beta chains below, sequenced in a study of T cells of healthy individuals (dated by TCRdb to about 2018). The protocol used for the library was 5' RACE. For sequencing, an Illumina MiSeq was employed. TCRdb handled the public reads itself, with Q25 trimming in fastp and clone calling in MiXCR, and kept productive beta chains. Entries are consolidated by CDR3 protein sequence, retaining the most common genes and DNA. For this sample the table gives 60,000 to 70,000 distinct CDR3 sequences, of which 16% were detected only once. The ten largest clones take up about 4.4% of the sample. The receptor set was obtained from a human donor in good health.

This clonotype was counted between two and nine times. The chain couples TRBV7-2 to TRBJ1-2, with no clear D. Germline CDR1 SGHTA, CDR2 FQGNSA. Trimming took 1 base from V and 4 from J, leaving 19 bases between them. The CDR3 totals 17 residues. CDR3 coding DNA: TGTGCCAGCAGCTTAGAGAGGCGGAGTGGGGTCATCTATGGCTACACCTTC. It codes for CASSLERRSGVIYGYTF.

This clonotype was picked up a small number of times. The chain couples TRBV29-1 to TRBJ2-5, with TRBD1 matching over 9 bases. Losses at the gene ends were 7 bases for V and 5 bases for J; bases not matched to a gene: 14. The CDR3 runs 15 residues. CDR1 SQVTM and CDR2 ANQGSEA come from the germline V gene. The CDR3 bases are TGCAGCGGTATACGCGGGACAGGGATGTCGGAGACCCAGTACTTC. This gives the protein CSGIRGTGMSETQYF. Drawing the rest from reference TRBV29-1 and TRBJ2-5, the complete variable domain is SAVISQKPSRDICQRGTSLTIQCQVDSQVTMMFWYRQQPGQSLTLIATANQGSEATYESGFVIDKFPISRPNLTFSTLTVSNMSPEDSSIYLCSGIRGTGMSETQYFGPGTRLLVL.

The CDR3 sequence: CASSPDRLRSYEQYF. The CDR3 nucleotides read TGCGCCAGCAGCCCGGACCGTCTCCGCTCCTACGAGCAGTACTTC. The chain joins TRBV5-1 to TRBJ2-7, with D uncertain. CDR1 SGHRS and CDR2 YFSETQ come from the germline V gene. V lost 4 bases and J lost 0, with 14 bases in between. The CDR3 sequence is 15 residues long.

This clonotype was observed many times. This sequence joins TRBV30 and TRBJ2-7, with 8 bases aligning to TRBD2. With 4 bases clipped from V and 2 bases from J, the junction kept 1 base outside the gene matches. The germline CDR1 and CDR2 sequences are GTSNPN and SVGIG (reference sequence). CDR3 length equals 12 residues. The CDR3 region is CAWTSGPYEQYF. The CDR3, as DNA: TGTGCCTGGACTAGCGGGCCCTACGAGCAGTACTTC.

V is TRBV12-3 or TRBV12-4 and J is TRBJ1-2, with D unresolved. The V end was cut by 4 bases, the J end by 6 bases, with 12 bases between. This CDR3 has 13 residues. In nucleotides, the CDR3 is TGTGCCAGCAGTTCCCCAGCGGTTAATGGCTACACCTTC. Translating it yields CASSSPAVNGYTF.

The CDR3 coding sequence is TGTGCCTGGAGTGTACTGAGCAATGAGCAGTTCTTC. Residues: CAWSVLSNEQFF. The J gene is TRBJ2-1, the V gene TRBV30, with D unresolved. Germline CDR1 and CDR2: GTSNPN and SVGIG (reference sequence). The V end lost 0 bases, the J end lost 6 bases, and 6 bases lay between the germline ends. There are 12 residues in the CDR3.

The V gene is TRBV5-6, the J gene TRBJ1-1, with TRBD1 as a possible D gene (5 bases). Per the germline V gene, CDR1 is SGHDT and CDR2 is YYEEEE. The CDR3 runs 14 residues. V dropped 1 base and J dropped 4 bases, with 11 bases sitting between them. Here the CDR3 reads CASSLRARGTEAFF. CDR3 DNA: TGTGCCAGCAGCTTGAGGGCGAGGGGCACTGAAGCTTTCTTT.

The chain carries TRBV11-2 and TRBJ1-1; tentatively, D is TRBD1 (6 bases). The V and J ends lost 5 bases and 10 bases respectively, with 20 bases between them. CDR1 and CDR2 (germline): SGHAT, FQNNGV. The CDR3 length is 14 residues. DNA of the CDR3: TGTGCCAGCAGCCTCGCGGGGCGGGGGGGCAGAGCTTTCTTT. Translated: CASSLAGRGGRAFF.

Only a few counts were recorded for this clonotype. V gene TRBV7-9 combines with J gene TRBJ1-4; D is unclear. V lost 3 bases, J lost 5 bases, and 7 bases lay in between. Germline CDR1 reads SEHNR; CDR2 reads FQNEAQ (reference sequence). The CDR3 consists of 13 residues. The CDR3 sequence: CASSFRPNEKLFF. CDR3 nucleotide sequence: TGTGCCAGCAGCTTTAGACCAAATGAAAAACTGTTTTTT.

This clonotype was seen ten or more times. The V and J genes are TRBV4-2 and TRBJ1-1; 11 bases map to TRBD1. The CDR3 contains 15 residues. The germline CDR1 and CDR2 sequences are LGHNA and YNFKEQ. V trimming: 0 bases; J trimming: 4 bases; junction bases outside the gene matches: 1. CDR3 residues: CASSQEGTGGTEAFF. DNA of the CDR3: TGTGCCAGCAGCCAAGAAGGGACAGGGGGCACTGAAGCTTTCTTT.

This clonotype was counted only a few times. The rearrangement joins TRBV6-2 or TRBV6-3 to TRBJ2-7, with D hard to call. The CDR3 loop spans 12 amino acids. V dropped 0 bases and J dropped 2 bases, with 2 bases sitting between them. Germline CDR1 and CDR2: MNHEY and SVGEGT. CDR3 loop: CASSYSPYEQYF. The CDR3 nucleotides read TGTGCCAGCAGTTACTCTCCCTACGAGCAGTACTTC.

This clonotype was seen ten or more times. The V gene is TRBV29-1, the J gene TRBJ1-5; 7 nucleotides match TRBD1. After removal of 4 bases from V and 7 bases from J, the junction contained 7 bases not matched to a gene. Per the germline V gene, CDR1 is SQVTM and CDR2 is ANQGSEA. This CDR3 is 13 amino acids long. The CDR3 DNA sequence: TGCAGCGTTGGGGGACAGTCAAACCAGCCCCAGCATTTT. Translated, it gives CSVGGQSNQPQHF. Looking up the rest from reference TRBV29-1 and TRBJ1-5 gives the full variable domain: SAVISQKPSRDICQRGTSLTIQCQVDSQVTMMFWYRQQPGQSLTLIATANQGSEATYESGFVIDKFPISRPNLTFSTLTVSNMSPEDSSIYLCSVGGQSNQPQHFGDGTRLSIL.

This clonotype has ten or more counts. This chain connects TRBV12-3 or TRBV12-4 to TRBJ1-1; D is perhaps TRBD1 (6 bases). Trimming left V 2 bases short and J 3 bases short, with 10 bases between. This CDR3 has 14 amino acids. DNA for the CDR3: TGTGCCAGCAGTTTAAGGACAGCGCACACTGAAGCTTTCTTT. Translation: CASSLRTAHTEAFF.

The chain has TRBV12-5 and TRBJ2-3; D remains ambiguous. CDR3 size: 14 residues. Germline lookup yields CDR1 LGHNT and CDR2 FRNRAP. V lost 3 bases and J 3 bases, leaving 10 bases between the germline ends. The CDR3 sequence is CASGFKRATDTQYF. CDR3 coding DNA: TGTGCTAGTGGTTTCAAGAGAGCGACAGATACGCAGTATTTT.

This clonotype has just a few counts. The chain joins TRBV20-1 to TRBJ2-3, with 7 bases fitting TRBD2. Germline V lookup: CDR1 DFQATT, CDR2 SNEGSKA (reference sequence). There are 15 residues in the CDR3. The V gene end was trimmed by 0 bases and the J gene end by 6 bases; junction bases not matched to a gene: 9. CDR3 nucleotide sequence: TGCAGTGCTAGAGATTGGGCGGGAGTCACGGATACGCAGTATTTT. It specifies CSARDWAGVTDTQYF.